A single sample gave rise to the 21 T cell receptor beta chains below, sequenced in a study of blood T cells in healthy people across ages. With a J-beta primer mix and a sample-barcoded 5' primer, a second PCR ran 7 to 11 cycles. TCRdb redid the calling of the 5' RACE reads with MiXCR, one entry per CDR3 protein. The table records some 880,000 distinct CDR3 sequences, roughly 35% of them present only once. Sequencing was carried out using blood. The receptors shown here come from a man between 18 and 29 years old in good health.

CDR3 protein: CGSGRAGETQFF. CDR3 DNA: TGTGGAAGCGGCCGGGCGGGGGAGACCCAGTTCTTC. The chain couples TRBV12-5 to TRBJ2-1, with 7 bases fitting TRBD2. CDR3 length: 12 amino acids. The germline V gene encodes CDR1 LGHNT and CDR2 FRNRAP.

The V gene is TRBV4-3, the J gene TRBJ2-5; D is perhaps TRBD2 (5 bases). V lost 1 base to trimming and J lost 5 bases, with 14 bases between them. The length of the CDR3 is 15 residues. Germline CDR1 and CDR2: LGHNA and YSLEER. CDR3 sequence reads: CASSQVGGGSETQYF. CDR3 in DNA: TGCGCCAGCAGCCAAGTTGGAGGCGGTTCTGAGACCCAGTACTTC.

The rearrangement links TRBV29-1 to TRBJ1-4; no reliable D call. The CDR3 consists of 14 residues. The germline V gene encodes CDR1 SQVTM and CDR2 ANQGSEA. V lost 6 bases and J 6 bases, leaving 17 bases between the germline ends. The CDR3 protein is CSVAKSVADEKLFF. CDR3 coding DNA: TGCAGCGTGGCCAAGAGTGTTGCGGATGAAAAACTGTTTTTT.

The V call is TRBV20-1, the J call TRBJ2-7; TRBD2 matches at 10 bases. J gave up 7 bases and V 1 base, and 13 bases lay outside the gene matches. The V gene's germline CDR1 is DFQATT and CDR2 SNEGSKA (reference sequence). This CDR3 is 16 amino acids long. The CDR3 spells CSARGAASGRYNEQYF. As DNA, the CDR3 is TGCAGTGCTAGAGGTGCGGCTAGCGGGAGATACAATGAGCAGTACTTC.

The chain employs TRBV7-2 and TRBJ2-1, with D possibly being TRBD2 (5 bases). Germline CDR1 and CDR2: SGHTA and FQGNSA. Trimming took off 3 bases at V and 10 bases at J, with 10 bases between the two ends. The CDR3 totals 12 residues. CDR3 amino acids: CASSFDYGEQFF. DNA for the CDR3: TGTGCCAGCAGCTTCGACTACGGAGAGCAGTTCTTC.

The chain couples TRBV10-3 to TRBJ1-1, with 9 bases matching TRBD1. V trimming: 10 bases; J trimming: 2 bases; junction bases outside the gene matches: 5. Germline V CDR1 and CDR2: ENHRY, SYGVKD. This CDR3 has 13 residues. The DNA for the CDR3 is TGTGCCAGGGGGACAGGGATAAACACTGAAGCTTTCTTT. Protein: CARGTGINTEAFF.

The gene calls are TRBV5-1 and TRBJ2-7; D possibly matches TRBD1 or TRBD2 (5 bases each). V was shortened by 3 bases and J by 0 bases, with 10 bases between the two germline ends. CDR3 length: 14 amino acids. The germline CDR1 and CDR2 sequences are SGHRS and YFSETQ. DNA for the CDR3: TGCGCCAGCAGCTGGGGGAATCCCTCCTACGAGCAGTACTTC. Translated: CASSWGNPSYEQYF.

This clonotype was seen repeatedly, ten times or more. The CDR3 nucleotides read TGTGCCAGCAGTTTTAGGCAGGGAGGCACAGATACGCAGTATTTT. Its protein product is CASSFRQGGTDTQYF. The V gene is TRBV12-3 or TRBV12-4, the J gene TRBJ2-3; perhaps D is TRBD1 or TRBD2 (5 bases each). V was trimmed by 3 bases and J by 1 base, leaving 11 bases between them. The CDR3 consists of 15 residues.

This chain joins TRBV7-2 and TRBJ2-7, with 7 bases fitting TRBD1. Trimming at V came to 5 bases and at J to 3 bases, leaving 7 bases not matched to a gene. Per the germline V gene, CDR1 is SGHTA and CDR2 is FQGNSA. The length of the CDR3 is 14 residues. The CDR3 here is CASSPGTVNYEQYF. CDR3 DNA sequence: TGTGCCAGCAGCCCCGGGACAGTAAACTACGAGCAGTACTTC.

J is TRBJ2-7 and V is TRBV3-1; 12 bases map to TRBD1. V lost 0 bases, J lost 2 bases, and 5 bases stayed unmatched. There are 17 residues in the CDR3. Germline V lookup: CDR1 LGHDT, CDR2 YNNKEL (reference sequence). The CDR3 here is CASSQETGTGGAYEQYF. Here the CDR3 DNA reads TGTGCCAGCAGCCAAGAAACGGGGACAGGGGGCGCCTACGAGCAGTACTTC.

In the case of this clonotype: One end of the junction does not line up with germline, which may come from a read error. This sequence joins TRBV7-6 and TRBJ1-1, with D perhaps matching TRBD1 (6 bases). The V gene's germline CDR1 is SGHVS and CDR2 FNYEAQ. There are 16 residues in the CDR3. The CDR3 DNA follows: TGTGCCCGCAGCTTTGGAGGGGGGCCTACGGACACTGAAGCTTTCTTT. This sequence encodes CARSFGGGPTDTEAFF.

V usage is TRBV7-2 and J usage is TRBJ2-6; D is unclear. Per germline, CDR1 SGHTA and CDR2 FQGNSA. This CDR3 region has 16 residues. Trimming took 5 bases from V and 2 from J, leaving 13 bases between them. CDR3 coding DNA: TGTGCCAGCAGCATGGCAGCTGCCCCTGGGGCCAACGTCCTGACTTTC. This codes for CASSMAAAPGANVLTF.

This clonotype was seen many times. The V gene is TRBV6-6, the J gene TRBJ2-3, with 12 bases lining up with TRBD2. Unmatched junction bases numbered 12, after V lost 6 bases and J lost 8 bases. Germline loops: CDR1 MNHNY, CDR2 SVGAGI (reference sequence). This CDR3 spans 16 amino acids. The CDR3 DNA is TGTGCCAGCAGAGACCATACTAGCGGGGGGCCCGGTACGCAGTATTTT. This translates into CASRDHTSGGPGTQYF.

DNA of the CDR3: TGCGCCAGCAGCTTGAACCCCATGGCTGGGGGTGTGGAGACCCAGTACTTC. This sequence encodes CASSLNPMAGGVETQYF. J is TRBJ2-5 and V is TRBV5-1, with D perhaps matching TRBD1 or TRBD2 (5 bases each). The V gene lost 1 base and the J gene lost 5 bases, with 21 bases spanning the gap. The CDR3 sequence is 17 residues long. Germline lookup yields CDR1 SGHRS and CDR2 YFSETQ.

A word on this clonotype: A read error is possible here, since a much larger clone lies one base away. The chain links TRBV21-1 to TRBJ2-3; the D segment call TRBD1 is taken from the table without a DNA check. TRBV21-1 counts as a pseudogene. This CDR3 is built from 17 residues. The CDR3 protein is CASSKGGGGSQTDTQYF. The CDR3 DNA reads TGTGCCAGCAGCAAAGGTGGCGGGGGTTCCCAGACAGATACGCAGTATTTT.

This clonotype was found a few times. The CDR3 is CASSPGTLEKLFF. The CDR3 DNA follows: TGTGCCAGCAGCCCAGGGACTCTGGAAAAACTGTTTTTT. The chain joins TRBV5-6 to TRBJ1-4, with D possibly matching TRBD1 (5 bases). The CDR3 totals 13 residues. Trimming shortened V by 4 bases and J by 8 bases, and 12 bases separated the two germline ends. Germline values: CDR1 SGHDT, CDR2 YYEEEE.

This clonotype was counted a few times. This sequence joins TRBV7-9 and TRBJ1-4; D call uncertain. This CDR3 has 15 amino acids. The germline gives CDR1 SEHNR, CDR2 FQNEAQ (reference sequence). Trimming stripped 3 bases from V and 3 bases from J, with 11 bases between. The CDR3 sequence is CASSFRAAPNEKLFF. CDR3 sequence (DNA): TGTGCCAGCAGCTTTAGGGCAGCCCCTAATGAAAAACTGTTTTTT.

CDR3 protein: CASSPHGGGPQYDSYNEQFF. DNA for the CDR3: TGTGCCAGCAGCCCCCACGGAGGCGGGCCACAATATGACTCCTACAATGAGCAGTTCTTC. V is TRBV7-3 and J is TRBJ2-1; D may be TRBD2 (5 bases). This CDR3 has 20 amino acids. Germline V gene sequence: CDR1 SGHTA, CDR2 FQGTGA. V dropped 5 bases and J dropped 0 bases, with 26 bases sitting between them.

A note on this clonotype: A much larger clone is a single base away; this may be a read error. The rearrangement joins TRBV20-1 to TRBJ2-3, with D tentatively TRBD1 (5 bases). Trimming took off 0 bases at V and 9 bases at J, with 13 bases between the two ends. The CDR3 is made up of 13 amino acids. Germline CDR1 and CDR2: DFQATT and SNEGSKA (reference sequence). In DNA, the CDR3 is TGCAGTGCTAGAGACAGGGTCTCGGAAACGCAGTATTTT. It codes for CSARDRVSETQYF.

In this sample, this clonotype turned up once. Possible read error: a much larger clone is one base away. The gene calls are TRBV18 and TRBJ2-3; 8 bases align to TRBD2. The length of the CDR3 is 15 residues. CDR1 is KGHSH, CDR2 LQKENI, per germline. The DNA of the CDR3 is TGTGCCAGCTCACCCTCCAGGACTAGCACAGATACGCGGTATTTT. This sequence encodes CASSPSRTSTDTRYF.

The chain links TRBV15 to TRBJ2-2; 9 positions agree with TRBD1. The length of the CDR3 is 15 residues. Germline loops: CDR1 LNHNV, CDR2 YYDKDF (reference sequence). The V gene end was trimmed by 6 bases and the J gene end by 4 bases; junction bases not matched to a gene: 6. The CDR3 bases are TGTGCCACCAGTCACAGGGGGCGTCGCACCGGGGAGCTGTTTTTT. Its protein is CATSHRGRRTGELFF.